This entry lists 21 T cell receptor beta chains sequenced from one sample in a study of blood T cell repertoires in COVID-19. Some clones are missing from TCRdb's copy, which holds only in-frame ones; the method was immunoSEQ multiplex PCR. The table shows some 420,000 clones, with over 75% occurring only once. Sample: PBMCs or T cells enriched from blood (not recorded which). The receptors here all came from a man aged 25-45 years who had recovered from COVID-19.

The chain is built from TRBV9 and TRBJ1-1; perhaps TRBD1 as D (5 bases). The germline gives CDR1 SGDLS, CDR2 YYNGEE. The V end was cut by 4 bases, the J end by 1 base, with 14 bases between. CDR3 size: 15 residues. The CDR3 region is CASSFHSGGNTEAFF. The CDR3 nucleotides read TGTGCCAGCAGCTTTCACTCCGGGGGGAACACTGAAGCTTTCTTT.

The sample holds one count of this clone. The gene calls are TRBV7-9 and TRBJ1-4; TRBD1 is a possible D gene (5 bases). The germline CDR1 and CDR2 sequences are SEHNR and FQNEAQ (reference sequence). The CDR3 sequence is 16 residues long. V was cut by 4 bases and J by 2 bases, with 14 bases left in between. The CDR3 DNA is TGTGCCAGCAGCTCCCTGAGCGGGGGTACTAATGAAAAACTGTTTTTT. Protein sequence: CASSSLSGGTNEKLFF.

The chain employs TRBV11-2 and TRBJ1-4; no reliable D call. This CDR3 comprises 15 residues. Trimming stripped 4 bases from V and 0 bases from J, with 9 bases between. Per germline, CDR1 SGHAT and CDR2 FQNNGV. CDR3 nucleotides: TGTGCCAGCAGCTCCAGGCTATCAACTAATGAAAAACTGTTTTTT. It codes for CASSSRLSTNEKLFF.

This chain uses TRBV29-1 with TRBJ2-1; 11 nucleotides match TRBD2. The germline CDR1 and CDR2 sequences are SQVTM and ANQGSEA. J gave up 6 bases and V 7 bases, and 8 bases lay outside the gene matches. The CDR3 consists of 14 residues. The CDR3 protein is CSALGLAGGNEQFF. In DNA, the CDR3 is TGCAGCGCCCTAGGGCTAGCGGGAGGCAATGAGCAGTTCTTC.

The gene calls are TRBV6-4 and TRBJ2-1; 8 positions match TRBD2. The CDR3 is made up of 15 amino acids. Germline CDR1 and CDR2: MRHNA and SNTAGT. The ends lost 6 bases at V and 7 bases at J; junction bases unmatched: 11. CDR3 DNA sequence: TGTGCCAGCAGGGCGGAAGCGGGAGTGGGGAATGAGCAGTTCTTC. It encodes CASRAEAGVGNEQFF.

CDR3 sequence: CASSTGTASGEQYF. The CDR3 DNA follows: TGTGCCAGTTCGACCGGGACTGCCTCCGGCGAGCAGTACTTC. The rearrangement links TRBV2 to TRBJ2-7; tentatively, D is TRBD2 (6 bases). The CDR3 is 14 amino acids. Germline lookup yields CDR1 SNHLY and CDR2 FYNNEI. V was clipped by 9 bases and J by 6 bases, with 21 bases between them. Full variable domain (remainder filled in from reference TRBV2 and TRBJ2-7): EPEVTQTPSHQVTQMGQEVILRCVPISNHLYFYWYRQILGQKVEFLVSFYNNEISEKSEIFDDQFSVERPDGSNFTLKIRSTKLEDSAMYFCASSTGTASGEQYFGPGTRLTVT.

This clone was detected a few times. The chain recombines TRBV28 with TRBJ1-5; D perhaps matches TRBD1 (6 bases). CDR1 and CDR2 from the germline V gene are MDHEN and SYDVKM. V was trimmed by 4 bases and J by 7 bases, leaving 11 bases between them. This CDR3 region has 13 residues. The CDR3 region has the DNA TGTGCCAGCAGTTCCAACAGGGTCCAGCCCCAGCATTTT. It yields the protein CASSSNRVQPQHF.

J is TRBJ1-2 and V is TRBV6-5; tentative D call: TRBD1 (5 bases). CDR3 length equals 16 residues. Trimming took off 0 bases at V and 2 bases at J, with 13 bases between the two ends. The germline V gene encodes CDR1 MNHEY and CDR2 SVGAGI. CDR3 in DNA: TGTGCCAGCAGTTACTCGGGGGGGGTGAAGAACTATGGCTACACCTTC. This codes for CASSYSGGVKNYGYTF.

The rearrangement uses TRBV2 and TRBJ2-5, with TRBD2 identical over 12 bases. From germline, CDR1 is SNHLY and CDR2 FYNNEI. The CDR3 has 16 residues. V was pared by 6 bases and J by 4 bases, with 9 bases of the junction left unmatched. For the CDR3, the DNA is TGTGCCAGCAGACGACTAGCGGGAGAAACCTCAGAGACCCAGTACTTC. Its translation is CASRRLAGETSETQYF.

This chain connects TRBV18 to TRBJ1-1, with TRBD1 matching over 9 bases. Per the germline V gene, CDR1 is KGHSH and CDR2 is LQKENI. The CDR3 covers 13 residues. V trimming: 6 bases; J trimming: 3 bases; junction bases outside the gene matches: 2. The CDR3 region has the DNA TGTGCCAGCTCGACAGGGGGGGACACTGAAGCTTTCTTT. Residues: CASSTGGDTEAFF.

CDR3 sequence (DNA): TGTGCCAGCAGCCGTCGGGGGCGGGAGGTGGGTGAGCAGTTCTTC. As protein: CASSRRGREVGEQFF. The rearrangement joins TRBV7-9 to TRBJ2-1, with 8 bases that match TRBD2. This CDR3 contains 15 residues. The junction had 12 bases not matched to a gene; V was cut back by 5 bases and J by 9 bases. CDR1 and CDR2 from the germline V gene are SEHNR and FQNEAQ (reference sequence).

This chain connects TRBV7-2 to TRBJ2-3, with 10 positions matching TRBD2. Germline values: CDR1 SGHTA, CDR2 FQGNSA. This CDR3 is built from 17 residues. With V trimmed by 7 bases and J by 1 base, 11 bases remained unmatched. CDR3 sequence reads: CASIIPEREGGTDTQYF. CDR3 bases: TGTGCCAGCATCATCCCCGAGCGGGAGGGTGGCACAGATACGCAGTATTTT.

The chain uses TRBV4-1 and TRBJ2-1; no reliable D call. The CDR3 contains 16 residues. Trimming left V 0 bases short and J 2 bases short, with 11 bases between. Germline loops: CDR1 MGHRA, CDR2 YSYEKL. Here the CDR3 DNA reads TGCGCCAGCAGCCAAGAGGTCAGGCAGCCCTACAATGAGCAGTTCTTC. Residues: CASSQEVRQPYNEQFF.

In its sample, this clone was seen once. This chain connects TRBV19 to TRBJ2-2; a possible D gene is TRBD2 (6 bases). The CDR3 has 14 amino acids. CDR1 and CDR2 from the germline V gene are LNHDA and SQIVND (reference sequence). Trimming shortened V by 5 bases and J by 7 bases, and 14 bases separated the two germline ends. CDR3 DNA sequence: TGTGCCAGTAGTCCCGGGGGTGTAGGCGGGGAGCTGTTTTTT. This translates into CASSPGGVGGELFF.

The chain uses TRBV2 and TRBJ1-3; no definite D call. V lost 2 bases and J 4 bases, leaving 6 bases between the germline ends. The CDR3 has 13 residues. Germline V lookup: CDR1 SNHLY, CDR2 FYNNEI. CDR3 coding DNA: TGTGCCAGCAGTGAACTTCAGGGAAACACCATATATTTT. It is translated as CASSELQGNTIYF.

V is TRBV5-1 and J is TRBJ2-5; 8 nucleotides align to TRBD1. V was clipped by 4 bases and J by 5 bases; unmatched bases: 10. The CDR3 length is 15 residues. Germline values: CDR1 SGHRS, CDR2 YFSETQ. DNA for the CDR3: TGCGCCAGCAGCACCGGACAGGGAGGAGGGGAGACCCAGTACTTC. Its protein is CASSTGQGGGETQYF.

J is TRBJ1-1 and V is TRBV6-5, with TRBD1 matching over 8 bases. The CDR3 contains 15 residues. The V segment lost 0 bases and the J segment 2 bases; nucleotides outside the gene matches: 2. CDR1 and CDR2 (germline): MNHEY, SVGAGI. CDR3 DNA: TGTGCCAGCAGTTACTCCGGGACAGGAAACACTGAAGCTTTCTTT. It specifies CASSYSGTGNTEAFF.

The chain employs TRBV3-1 (or the pseudogene TRBV3-2) and TRBJ1-2, with 7 nucleotides matching TRBD1. CDR3 size: 14 residues. V shed 2 bases and J 6 bases; nucleotides not matched to a gene: 6. Germline lookup yields CDR1 LGHDT and CDR2 YNNKEL (reference sequence). The CDR3 coding sequence is TGTGCCAGCAGCCAATGGAGACAGGGAGATGGCTACACCTTC. As protein: CASSQWRQGDGYTF.

V usage is TRBV6-5 and J usage is TRBJ2-5, with TRBD1 identical over 7 bases. CDR1 is MNHEY, CDR2 SVGAGI, per germline. The CDR3 runs to 13 residues. The V segment lost 10 bases and the J segment 1 base; nucleotides outside the gene matches: 6. The CDR3 is CATQGDFQETQYF. DNA of the CDR3: TGTGCCACCCAGGGGGATTTCCAAGAGACCCAGTACTTC.

The genes are TRBV7-9 and TRBJ1-4; the D gene is possibly TRBD1 (6 bases). V gave up 5 bases and J gave up 8 bases, with 15 bases separating them. Germline V gene data show CDR1 as SEHNR and CDR2 as FQNEAQ (reference sequence). The CDR3 is 14 amino acids. For the CDR3, the DNA is TGTGCCAGCAGCCCGACAGGCGGTGGCGAAAAACTGTTTTTT. Its translation: CASSPTGGGEKLFF.

This chain uses TRBV23-1 with TRBJ1-5, with a weak D call TRBD1 (6 bases). TRBV23-1 qualifies as an ORF whose function is uncertain. The CDR3 is 19 residues long. Trimming removed 0 bases at V and 10 bases at J, with 28 bases between. The CDR3 nucleotides are TGCGCCAGCAGTCAATCGCTTTGGTTGCGGCGCGACAGGATTGAACCCCAGCATTTT. It yields the protein CASSQSLWLRRDRIEPQHF.